Listed below are T cell receptor beta chains from one sample, sequenced in a study of T-cell memory formation after mild COVID-19. TCRdb ran MiXCR on the 5' RACE reads and lists one entry per CDR3 protein. The sample lists just over 350,000 distinct CDR3 sequences, about 15% occurring once. The specimen sequenced was PBMCs or a T cell subset sorted from them (not recorded which). These receptors were taken from a man between 18 and 29 years old who had mild COVID-19 (a few samples of this study predate the infection). Cell type and time point are not known. The CDR3 runs from the conserved cysteine through the conserved F or W. D genes are given only for firm matches. Size tells how often a clone was seen (once, few, many) or the class of an expanded clone, and some rows leave it out.

D: TRBD1
J: TRBJ2-2
size: few
length: 15
V: TRBV4-1
DNA: TGCGCCAGCAGCAGAGGACAGGAGAACACCGGGGAGCTGTTTTTT
CDR3: CASSRGQENTGELFF

D: NA
J: TRBJ2-6
size: many
length: 15
V: TRBV7-2
DNA: TGTGCCAGCAGCAATCGGGACTCTGGGGCCAACGTCCTGACTTTC
CDR3: CASSNRDSGANVLTF

D: NA
J: TRBJ2-3
size: NA
length: 14
V: TRBV4-1
DNA: TGCGCCAGCAGCCAAGCAGGGGAATCCGATACGCAGTATTTT
CDR3: CASSQAGESDTQYF

D: TRBD2
J: TRBJ2-7
size: NA
length: 13
V: TRBV7-2
DNA: TGTGCCAGCAGCTTGAGCGGGGGTTTCGAGCAGTACTTC
CDR3: CASSLSGGFEQYF

D: TRBD1
J: TRBJ2-7
size: NA
length: 14
V: TRBV5-1
DNA: TGCGCCAGCAGCCGTCAGGGGGCGGTCGACGAGCAGTACTTC
CDR3: CASSRQGAVDEQYF

D: NA
J: TRBJ1-1
size: many
length: 13
V: TRBV3-1
DNA: TGTGCCAGCAGCCAAGACGGGGCGGCTGAGGCTTTCTTT
CDR3: CASSQDGAAEAFF

D: TRBD1
J: TRBJ2-1
size: NA
length: 14
V: TRBV29-1
DNA: TGCAGCGTTCTAGACAGGGTCGTTTTCAATGAGCAGTTCTTC
CDR3: CSVLDRVVFNEQFF

D: TRBD1
J: TRBJ1-2
size: many
length: 15
V: TRBV5-8
DNA: TGTGCCAGCAGCTGGGGGGACAGGCCAAACTATGGCTACACCTTC
CDR3: CASSWGDRPNYGYTF

D: NA
J: TRBJ1-3
size: few
length: 15
V: TRBV7-9
DNA: TGTGCCAGCAGCTTAACACAGCTCGGTGGAAACACCATATATTTT
CDR3: CASSLTQLGGNTIYF

D: NA
J: TRBJ1-2
size: few
length: 13
V: TRBV3-1
DNA: TGTGCCAGCAGCCAAGACAGAATGCAGGGCTACACCTTC
CDR3: CASSQDRMQGYTF

D: NA
J: TRBJ2-6
size: NA
length: 15
V: TRBV7-9
DNA: TGTGCCAGCAGCTTCGATGGTGTTAGGGCCAACGTCCTGACTTTC
CDR3: CASSFDGVRANVLTF

D: NA
J: TRBJ2-3
size: NA
length: 15
V: TRBV6-1
DNA: TGTGCCAGCAGACTTTGGTCTAGCGGCACAGATACGCAGTATTTT
CDR3: CASRLWSSGTDTQYF

D: TRBD1
J: TRBJ1-5
size: NA
length: 15
V: TRBV10-2
DNA: TGCGCCAGCAGGGGAACAGGGGGGTCTAATCAGCCCCAGCATTTT
CDR3: CASRGTGGSNQPQHF

D: TRBD2
J: TRBJ2-5
size: NA
length: 14
V: TRBV27
DNA: TGTGCCAGCAGTTTCAGCGGGACGGGGGAGACCCAGTACTTC
CDR3: CASSFSGTGETQYF

D: TRBD2
J: TRBJ2-3
size: few
length: 18
V: TRBV11-2
DNA: TGTGCCAGCAGCTTAGACCCGGGACTAGCGTCTTGGGGGGATACGCAGTATTTT
CDR3: CASSLDPGLASWGDTQYF

D: NA
J: TRBJ2-2
size: few
length: 15
V: TRBV6-5
DNA: TGTGCCAGCAGCCTGGGTCCCCAAAACACCGGGGAGCTGTTTTTT
CDR3: CASSLGPQNTGELFF

D: NA
J: TRBJ2-5
size: NA
length: 13
V: TRBV19
DNA: TGTGCCAGTAGTATAACAGGGCGGGAGACCCAGTACTTC
CDR3: CASSITGRETQYF

D: TRBD2
J: TRBJ2-1
size: few
length: 14
V: TRBV4-1
DNA: TGCGCCAGCACCCCGACTAGCTATGGCAATGAGCAGTTCTTC
CDR3: CASTPTSYGNEQFF

D: TRBD2
J: TRBJ2-7
size: few
length: 17
V: TRBV7-2
DNA: TGTGCCAGCAGTAGCCGACTAGCGGGGGGGCCGACCTACGAGCAGTACTTC
CDR3: CASSSRLAGGPTYEQYF

D: TRBD1
J: TRBJ2-7
size: NA
length: 16
V: TRBV5-1
DNA: TGCGCCAGCAGCTTGGACGCGGGACAGGGGGCTATCGAGCAGTACTTC
CDR3: CASSLDAGQGAIEQYF

D: NA
J: TRBJ2-3
size: NA
length: 13
V: TRBV21-1
DNA: TGTGCCAGCAGCAGGAGTAGCACAGATACGCAGTATTTT
CDR3: CASSRSSTDTQYF

D: TRBD1
J: TRBJ2-5
size: few
length: 13
V: TRBV3-1
DNA: TGTGCCAGCAGCGCGAACACGATCGACAGGGAGTACTTC
CDR3: CASSANTIDREYF

D: TRBD2
J: TRBJ2-1
size: NA
length: 16
V: TRBV10-1
DNA: TGCGCCAGCAGTCCCCCGGGACTAGGGGCCTACAATGAGCAGTTCTTC
CDR3: CASSPPGLGAYNEQFF

D: TRBD1
J: TRBJ1-3
size: many
length: 15
V: TRBV5-1
DNA: TGCGCCAGCAGCGTGACAGGGAAATCTGGAAACACCATATATTTT
CDR3: CASSVTGKSGNTIYF

D: NA
J: TRBJ1-3
size: many
length: 16
V: TRBV10-3
DNA: TGTGCCATCAGTGGCCAACAGGGTAGCTCTGGAAACACCATATATTTT
CDR3: CAISGQQGSSGNTIYF

D: NA
J: TRBJ2-1
size: NA
length: 13
V: TRBV2
DNA: TGTGCCAGCAGTGACCCGTGGGGCAATGAGCAGTTCTTC
CDR3: CASSDPWGNEQFF

D: NA
J: TRBJ2-5
size: NA
length: 14
V: TRBV12-3/TRBV12-4
DNA: TGTGCCAGCAGTCTGCGGCGGCGGCAAGAGACCCAGTACTTC
CDR3: CASSLRRRQETQYF

D: NA
J: TRBJ1-5
size: NA
length: 14
V: TRBV4-1
DNA: TGCGCCAGCAACAGGGCTTTCGGCAATCAGCCCCAGCATTTT
CDR3: CASNRAFGNQPQHF

D: NA
J: TRBJ2-6
size: many
length: 15
V: TRBV7-2
DNA: TGTGCCAGCAGTACCTCAGGGTCTGGGGCCAACGTCCTGACTTTC
CDR3: CASSTSGSGANVLTF

D: TRBD2
J: TRBJ2-5
size: many
length: 14
V: TRBV2
DNA: TGTGCCAGCAGCGGTAGCGGGGGGGCCGAGACCCAGTACTTC
CDR3: CASSGSGGAETQYF

D: TRBD1
J: TRBJ1-6
size: few
length: 15
V: TRBV7-9
DNA: TGTGCCAGCAGCGCGAACCGGGACAGAGGTTCACCCCTCCACTTT
CDR3: CASSANRDRGSPLHF

D: NA
J: TRBJ1-6
size: few
length: 16
V: TRBV4-1
DNA: TGCGCCAGCAGCCAAAAGGCGTTTGGGCCTAATTCACCCCTCCACTTT
CDR3: CASSQKAFGPNSPLHF

D: NA
J: TRBJ2-1
size: NA
length: 16
V: TRBV4-1
DNA: TGCGCCAGCAGCCAAGATGGGGGGATCTCCTACAATGAGCAGTTCTTC
CDR3: CASSQDGGISYNEQFF

D: TRBD1
J: TRBJ2-5
size: many
length: 14
V: TRBV12-3/TRBV12-4
DNA: TGTGCCAGCAGTGGACAGGGAGAGGGAGAGACCCAGTACTTC
CDR3: CASSGQGEGETQYF

D: NA
J: TRBJ2-3
size: many
length: 15
V: TRBV6-4
DNA: TGTGCCAGCAGTGCCAGGGGGGGCTCGACAGATACGCAGTATTTT
CDR3: CASSARGGSTDTQYF

D: TRBD2
J: TRBJ2-3
size: NA
length: 14
V: TRBV4-3
DNA: TGCGCCAGCAGCCACGGGGGGGCCTCAGATACGCAGTATTTT
CDR3: CASSHGGASDTQYF

D: NA
J: TRBJ2-5
size: few
length: 16
V: TRBV9
DNA: TGTGCCAGCAGCGTAGGAGGATCTCCGGCCCAAGAGACCCAGTACTTC
CDR3: CASSVGGSPAQETQYF

D: NA
J: TRBJ2-2
size: NA
length: 18
V: TRBV5-1
DNA: TGCGCCAGCAGCTTGGAGGGCGTTGGCAGGGTATTAACCGGGGAGCTGTTTTTT
CDR3: CASSLEGVGRVLTGELFF

D: TRBD2
J: TRBJ2-5
size: few
length: 15
V: TRBV5-1
DNA: TGCGCCAGCAGCTTTGCGGGGGGCTTCCAAGAGACCCAGTACTTC
CDR3: CASSFAGGFQETQYF

D: TRBD1
J: TRBJ2-1
size: few
length: 14
V: TRBV19
DNA: TGTGCCAGTACCCCCGGGACAGGCTTTTCTGAGCAGTTCTTC
CDR3: CASTPGTGFSEQFF

D: NA
J: TRBJ2-7
size: NA
length: 13
V: TRBV7-2
DNA: TGTGCCAGCAGCCGTCTTGGGGGCTACGAGCAGTACTTC
CDR3: CASSRLGGYEQYF

D: NA
J: TRBJ2-4
size: many
length: 16
V: TRBV6-5
DNA: TGTGCCAGCAGCCCGGTGGGGGGGCGATGGGGAAACATTCAGTACTTC
CDR3: CASSPVGGRWGNIQYF

D: NA
J: TRBJ1-5
size: many
length: 15
V: TRBV3-1
DNA: TGTGCCAGCAGCCAAGATGAAGGGTTACAGCAGCCCCAGCATTTT
CDR3: CASSQDEGLQQPQHF

D: NA
J: TRBJ1-2
size: many
length: 15
V: TRBV15
DNA: TGTGCCACCAGCAAGTCGGCCGCTCCGGGCTATGGCTACACCTTC
CDR3: CATSKSAAPGYGYTF

D: NA
J: TRBJ2-3
size: few
length: 17
V: TRBV7-7
DNA: TGTGCTAGCAGCTTAGGTTCGCGGAGGGGGGCGGAAGATACGCAGTATTTT
CDR3: CASSLGSRRGAEDTQYF

D: NA
J: TRBJ2-1
size: many
length: 14
V: TRBV6-2/TRBV6-3
DNA: TGTGCCAGCAGTTCACACATGGGGTTCGGTGAGCAGTTCTTC
CDR3: CASSSHMGFGEQFF

D: TRBD1
J: TRBJ2-7
size: NA
length: 12
V: TRBV2
DNA: TGTGCCAGCCGGGACAGGCTTTACGAGCAGTACTTC
CDR3: CASRDRLYEQYF

D: NA
J: TRBJ2-2
size: NA
length: 14
V: TRBV29-1
DNA: TGCAGCGTTTGTACGGCCGCGAACACCGGGGAGCTGTTTTTT
CDR3: CSVCTAANTGELFF

D: NA
J: TRBJ2-3
size: few
length: 16
V: TRBV5-1
DNA: TGCGCCAGCAGCTCCCACGGGGGATCTAGCACAGATACGCAGTATTTT
CDR3: CASSSHGGSSTDTQYF